These 24 T cell receptor beta chains share one sample of origin, sequenced in a study of regulatory T cells in long-lasting Graves disease. HTBI primers from iRepertoire and Arm-PCR of CDR3 regions yielded the TCR beta libraries. Each CDR3 protein gets one entry after TCRdb re-called the multiplex PCR reads with MiXCR. Found here are about 400,000 distinct CDR3 sequences, around 21% of them singletons; the top ten hold about 20%. Time point indicated: persistent/refractory GD, antithyroid drugs over 5 years with positive TRAb. PBMCs provided the RNA from which the TCR library was made. Here the sequenced sample was peripheral blood mononuclear cells (PBMCs), taken when the disease was refractory, from a patient treated with antithyroid drugs. The receptors come from a female donor with Graves disease.

This clonotype has just a few counts. CDR3 DNA sequence: TGCGCCAGCAGCCAAGGGGTAGCGGGAGCGATCACCGGGGAGCTGTTTTTT. This translates into CASSQGVAGAITGELFF. The J gene is TRBJ2-2, the V gene TRBV4-3; TRBD2 agrees at 9 bases. The CDR3 totals 17 residues. J was trimmed by 4 bases and V by 1 base; bases with no gene match: 7. Germline assignment: CDR1 LGHNA and CDR2 YSLEER.

This clonotype was detected only once. Possible read error: a much larger clone is one base away. The CDR3 region has the DNA TGTGTCAGCAGCTCTAGTGAGACCCAGTACTTC. This codes for CVSSSSETQYF. J is TRBJ2-5 and V is TRBV5-5; D unresolved. The CDR3 totals 11 residues. Germline-derived CDR1 and CDR2 are SGHKS and YYEKEE (reference sequence).

This clonotype has a handful of counts. This chain connects TRBV19 to TRBJ2-7; 10 nucleotides line up with TRBD1. V shed 7 bases, J shed 6 bases, and the junction held 6 bases outside the gene matches. Looked up from germline, CDR1 is LNHDA and CDR2 is SQIVND (reference sequence). This CDR3 contains 13 residues. In DNA form, the CDR3 reads TGTGCCAGTACCGGGACAGGGGTTTCCGAGCAGTACTTC. Encoded protein: CASTGTGVSEQYF.

This chain links TRBV20-1 with TRBJ1-6, with D hard to call. The V gene lost 3 bases and the J gene lost 0 bases, with 18 bases spanning the gap. This CDR3 has 18 amino acids. In germline, CDR1 is DFQATT, CDR2 SNEGSKA (reference sequence). The CDR3 protein is CSASDSRGFGSYNSPLHF. The CDR3 DNA reads TGCAGTGCTAGTGACTCCCGCGGGTTTGGCTCCTATAATTCACCCCTCCACTTT.

This clonotype was seen a handful of times. The chain employs TRBV5-1 and TRBJ1-1; 7 bases fit TRBD1. Unmatched junction bases numbered 6, after V lost 0 bases and J lost 7 bases. This CDR3 contains 14 residues. The germline CDR1 and CDR2 sequences are SGHRS and YFSETQ. The CDR3 here is CASSLEGALDEAFF. CDR3 DNA sequence: TGCGCCAGCAGCTTGGAGGGGGCTCTGGATGAAGCTTTCTTT.

The CDR3 DNA sequence: TGTGCCAGCAGCTTCGATGAGAACACTGAAGCTTTCTTT. It translates to CASSFDENTEAFF. This sequence joins TRBV5-6 and TRBJ1-1; D is uncertain. Trimming cost V 2 bases and J 1 base, with 6 bases left between them. CDR3 length: 13 amino acids. CDR1 is SGHDT, CDR2 YYEEEE, per germline.

This clonotype was picked up a small number of times. This sequence joins TRBV20-1 and TRBJ2-5, with 9 bases aligning to TRBD2. CDR1 is DFQATT and CDR2 is SNEGSKA in the germline V gene (reference sequence). The CDR3 is 14 amino acids. Trimming cost V 1 base and J 5 bases; bases outside gene matches: 5. CDR3 DNA: TGCAGTGCTAGAGTGGGTAGCGGGAGTGAGACCCAGTACTTC. It encodes CSARVGSGSETQYF.

This clonotype was observed at least ten times. CDR3 nucleotides: TGTGCCAGCAGTTCCGCGGGGGCAGGGAGCACCTACGAGCAGTACTTC. This sequence encodes CASSSAGAGSTYEQYF. V usage is TRBV28 and J usage is TRBJ2-7, with D perhaps TRBD2 (7 bases). V was cut by 4 bases and J by 2 bases, with 18 bases left in between. This CDR3 contains 16 residues. Germline assignment: CDR1 MDHEN and CDR2 SYDVKM.

This clonotype was observed many times. This chain joins TRBV12-3 or TRBV12-4 and TRBJ1-1; D perhaps matches TRBD1 (5 bases). Trimming removed 6 bases at V and 6 bases at J, with 11 bases between. This CDR3 region has 12 residues. DNA of the CDR3: TGTGCCAGCAGACCGACAGTCCCTGAAGCTTTCTTT. This sequence encodes CASRPTVPEAFF.

This clonotype was detected a few times. This sequence joins TRBV2 and TRBJ1-3; D is unresolved. V lost 6 bases and J lost 8, with 11 bases in between. From germline, CDR1 is SNHLY and CDR2 FYNNEI. The CDR3 covers 12 residues. The DNA of the CDR3 is TGTGCCAGCAGCCGGAACCAGGACACCATATATTTT. The encoded protein is CASSRNQDTIYF.

This chain links TRBV6-1 with TRBJ2-7; possible D gene TRBD1, 5 bases. Trimming cost V 6 bases and J 1 base, with 10 bases left between them. Germline V gene lookup returns CDR1 MNHNS and CDR2 SASEGT. The CDR3 is made up of 13 amino acids. The CDR3 here is CASSMGPSYEQYF. CDR3 DNA: TGTGCCAGCAGCATGGGGCCATCCTACGAGCAGTACTTC.

This clonotype was recorded many times. The chain carries TRBV6-1 and TRBJ1-1, with 10 positions matching TRBD1. CDR3 size: 14 residues. Germline lookup yields CDR1 MNHNS and CDR2 SASEGT. V was clipped by 8 bases and J by 1 base; unmatched bases: 4. CDR3 sequence reads: CASCRDRGNTEAFF. The CDR3 nucleotides read TGTGCCAGCTGCCGGGACAGGGGGAACACTGAAGCTTTCTTT.

The J gene is TRBJ1-4, the V gene TRBV5-5, with 10 positions matching TRBD1. Germline lookup yields CDR1 SGHKS and CDR2 YYEKEE (reference sequence). V lost 0 bases, J lost 8 bases, and 10 bases stayed unmatched. This CDR3 is built from 17 residues. The CDR3 coding sequence is TGTGCCAGCAGCTTGGCTGACAGGGGGCTGGAAGGGGAAAAACTGTTTTTT. Residues: CASSLADRGLEGEKLFF.

This chain connects TRBV19 to TRBJ1-4; D gene uncertain. This CDR3 spans 14 amino acids. Trimming shortened V by 3 bases and J by 0 bases, and 5 bases separated the two germline ends. CDR1 and CDR2 (germline): LNHDA, SQIVND (reference sequence). CDR3 amino acids: CASSMTATNEKLFF. The CDR3 region has the DNA TGTGCCAGTAGTATGACTGCAACTAATGAAAAACTGTTTTTT.

This clonotype was seen a handful of times. The J gene is TRBJ1-5, the V gene TRBV5-1, with D maybe TRBD1 (5 bases). The V gene's germline CDR1 is SGHRS and CDR2 YFSETQ. With 0 bases removed from V and 1 base from J, the gap between germline ends came to 8 bases. The CDR3 extends over 15 amino acids. The CDR3 DNA sequence: TGCGCCAGCAGCTTGGAGGGGAGAAGCAATCAGCCCCAGCATTTT. Protein product: CASSLEGRSNQPQHF.

This clonotype was seen ten or more times. The chain links TRBV12-3 or TRBV12-4 to TRBJ1-1, with D tentatively TRBD1 (5 bases). CDR3 length: 11 residues. The V and J ends lost 7 bases and 6 bases respectively, with 9 bases between them. As DNA, the CDR3 is TGTGCCAGCAACCTGGGACCTGAAGCTTTCTTT. Amino acids: CASNLGPEAFF.

J is TRBJ1-6 and V is TRBV3-1, with 7 positions matching TRBD1. J was trimmed by 8 bases and V by 0 bases; bases with no gene match: 4. In germline, CDR1 is LGHDT, CDR2 YNNKEL (reference sequence). The CDR3 covers 15 residues. CDR3 coding DNA: TGTGCCAGCAGCCAAGATAGGGGGCTCGATTCACCCCTCCACTTT. Its translation: CASSQDRGLDSPLHF. The variable domain in full, with the rest retrieved from reference TRBV3-1 and TRBJ1-6, is DTAVSQTPKYLVTQMGNDKSIKCEQNLGHDTMYWYKQDSKKFLKIMFSYNNKELIINETVPNRFSPKSPDKAHLNLHINSLELGDSAVYFCASSQDRGLDSPLHFGNGTRLTVT.

The chain joins TRBV6-2 or TRBV6-3 to TRBJ2-1; no clear D gene. Per the germline V gene, CDR1 is MNHEY and CDR2 is SVGEGT. The V end was cut by 6 bases, the J end by 0 bases, with 9 bases between. This CDR3 comprises 14 residues. This CDR3 is CASSVASSYNEQFF. CDR3 DNA: TGTGCCAGCAGCGTAGCCAGCTCCTACAATGAGCAGTTCTTC.

In its sample, this clonotype was seen a few times. The chain has TRBV6-1 and TRBJ1-1; no clear D. Looked up from germline, CDR1 is MNHNS and CDR2 is SASEGT. Trimming shortened V by 6 bases and J by 5 bases, and 13 bases separated the two germline ends. This CDR3 is 13 amino acids long. The CDR3 sequence: CASSYDPKTEAFF. CDR3 DNA: TGTGCCAGCAGCTATGACCCGAAAACTGAAGCTTTCTTT.

This chain connects TRBV20-1 to TRBJ1-5; D possibly corresponds to TRBD1 (6 bases). The CDR3 contains 14 residues. CDR1 and CDR2 from the germline V gene are DFQATT and SNEGSKA (reference sequence). Trimming left V 1 base short and J 5 bases short, with 12 bases between. CDR3 sequence (DNA): TGCAGTGCTAGAGTAGGGGGTTCCGATCAGCCCCAGCATTTT. The encoded protein is CSARVGGSDQPQHF.

About this clonotype itself: A much larger clonotype is one base distant, so this may be a read error. The V gene is TRBV12-3 or TRBV12-4, the J gene TRBJ2-7, with D possibly TRBD2 on 6 matching bases. CDR3 length: 15 residues. CDR3 nucleotides: TGTGTCAGCGTGCGGGGATCGGTTAGCTCCTACGAGCAGTACTTC. Translated: CVSVRGSVSSYEQYF.

A few counts support this clonotype. The rearrangement links TRBV30 to TRBJ1-2, with a weak D call TRBD1 (6 bases). The V gene lost 2 bases and the J gene lost 4 bases, with 11 bases spanning the gap. The V gene's germline CDR1 is GTSNPN and CDR2 SVGIG (reference sequence). The CDR3 runs to 13 residues. CDR3 sequence: CAWSIDRSYGYTF. For the CDR3, the DNA is TGTGCCTGGAGTATCGACAGGAGCTATGGCTACACCTTC.

This clonotype was observed many times. The chain uses TRBV2 and TRBJ1-5; possible D gene TRBD1, 5 bases. Germline V gives CDR1 SNHLY, CDR2 FYNNEI. The V end lost 7 bases, the J end lost 1 base, and 11 bases lay between the germline ends. The CDR3 runs 14 residues. Here the CDR3 DNA reads TGTGCCAGCAATGGGGGAGGGAGCAATCAGCCCCAGCATTTT. It codes for CASNGGGSNQPQHF.

This clonotype showed up many times. The chain combines TRBV6-1 with TRBJ1-2; 9 positions agree with TRBD1. Germline V lookup: CDR1 MNHNS, CDR2 SASEGT. The CDR3 has 14 residues. The V and J ends lost 7 bases and 0 bases, in that order; junction bases with no gene match: 3. CDR3 nucleotide sequence: TGTGCCAGCAAGGGGGACAGGGCTAACTATGGCTACACCTTC. This gives the protein CASKGDRANYGYTF.